These 19 T cell receptor beta chains came from one sample sequenced in a study of regulatory T cells in long-lasting Graves disease. This sample's time point: persistent/refractory GD, antithyroid drugs over 5 years with positive TRAb. From PBMCs, RNA was extracted and then used to make the TCR library. Assembly of TCR beta libraries relied on iRepertoire HTBI primers together with Arm-PCR of CDR3 regions. TCRdb redid the calling of the multiplex PCR reads with MiXCR, one entry per CDR3 protein. The sample lists fewer than 400,000 distinct CDR3 sequences, less than 25% occurring once. Sequencing used peripheral blood mononuclear cells (PBMCs), obtained when the disease was refractory, from a patient treated with antithyroid drugs. The receptors derive from a female donor with Graves disease.

The rearrangement links TRBV7-2 to TRBJ2-3; D gene uncertain. The germline gives CDR1 SGHTA, CDR2 FQGNSA. Trimming left V 1 base short and J 6 bases short, with 11 bases between. The CDR3 is made up of 14 amino acids. The CDR3 reads CASSLVPVRDTQYF. The DNA of the CDR3 is TGTGCCAGCAGCTTAGTCCCGGTTCGGGATACGCAGTATTTT.

This clonotype was seen only a few times. This chain links TRBV19 with TRBJ2-5; the match to TRBD1 covers 9 bases. Trimming at V came to 4 bases and at J to 5 bases, leaving 5 bases not matched to a gene. CDR1 and CDR2 (germline): LNHDA, SQIVND (reference sequence). This CDR3 comprises 14 residues. CDR3 amino acids: CASSTGQGYETQYF. CDR3 DNA: TGTGCCAGTAGTACCGGACAGGGGTACGAGACCCAGTACTTC.

This clonotype was observed at least ten times. The V call is TRBV12-3 or TRBV12-4, the J call TRBJ2-7; 10 bases align to TRBD2. This CDR3 is 17 amino acids long. With 2 bases clipped from V and 7 bases from J, the junction kept 14 bases outside the gene matches. CDR3 region: CASSLFLLSGRGTEQYF. CDR3 in DNA: TGTGCCAGCAGTTTATTCTTATTAAGCGGGAGGGGTACGGAGCAGTACTTC.

This clonotype was seen repeatedly, ten times or more. This chain uses TRBV28 with TRBJ1-5; D ambiguous. This CDR3 contains 15 residues. Germline assignment: CDR1 MDHEN and CDR2 SYDVKM. Trimming cost V 6 bases and J 5 bases, with 17 bases left between them. CDR3 bases: TGTGCCAGCAGCCACGGAAGCTCAAGGGATCAGCCCCAGCATTTT. Translated, it gives CASSHGSSRDQPQHF. Looking up the rest from reference TRBV28 and TRBJ1-5 gives the full variable domain: DVKVTQSSRYLVKRTGEKVFLECVQDMDHENMFWYRQDPGLGLRLIYFSYDVKMKEKGDIPEGYSVSREKKERFSLILESASTNQTSMYLCASSHGSSRDQPQHFGDGTRLSIL.

This clonotype was seen more than once but under ten times. This chain links TRBV18 with TRBJ1-4; 8 nucleotides line up with TRBD1. CDR1 KGHSH and CDR2 LQKENI come from the germline V gene. The CDR3 has 16 residues. V dropped 1 base and J dropped 4; count of bases not matched to a gene: 5. CDR3 residues: CASSPRLQGDNEKLFF. CDR3 bases: TGTGCCAGCTCACCACGATTACAGGGGGATAATGAAAAACTGTTTTTT.

This clonotype was counted only a few times. An end of the junction does not agree with germline; a read error may underlie this. V is TRBV4-1 and J is TRBJ1-1, with no clear D. The germline V gene encodes CDR1 MGHRA and CDR2 YSYEKL. The CDR3 spans 15 residues. The CDR3 region has the DNA TGCGCCAACAGCCAAGATCCAGGACTGAACACTGAAGCTTTCTTT. It yields the protein CANSQDPGLNTEAFF.

The V and J genes are TRBV4-3 and TRBJ2-2; D is ambiguous. Trimming pared 0 bases from V and 1 base from J, leaving 9 bases between. Germline lookup yields CDR1 LGHNA and CDR2 YSLEER. This CDR3 contains 16 residues. This CDR3 is CASSQESHLNTGELFF. The CDR3 DNA reads as TGCGCCAGCAGCCAAGAGTCTCACTTGAACACCGGGGAGCTGTTTTTT.

CDR3 sequence: CASSMMRANYGYTF. CDR3 bases: TGTGCCAGCAGCATGATGAGGGCTAACTATGGCTACACCTTC. This chain connects TRBV12-3 or TRBV12-4 to TRBJ1-2; D remains ambiguous. This CDR3 contains 14 residues. V was trimmed by 6 bases and J by 0 bases, leaving 11 bases between them.

This clonotype has ten or more counts. This rearrangement joins TRBV6-5 to TRBJ1-2, with D possibly being TRBD1 (6 bases). V was cut by 2 bases and J by 9 bases, with 16 bases left in between. The CDR3 is made up of 14 amino acids. From germline, CDR1 is MNHEY and CDR2 SVGAGI. The CDR3 DNA is TGTGCCAGCAGTTACGCCGGGGGCGGCGTGAGCTACACCTTC. It is translated as CASSYAGGGVSYTF.

Concerning this clonotype: No conserved phenylalanine or tryptophan is present at the end of the CDR3, so a read error is the likely explanation. The DNA is left out, because the CDR3 cannot be placed on it with certainty; the CDR3 is given as TCRdb lists it. The V gene is TRBV7-2, the J gene TRBJ2-7; the tabulated D call, TRBD2, remains unverified against the DNA. Per the germline V gene, CDR1 is SGHTA and CDR2 is FQGNSA. Termini included, the CDR3 measures 9 amino acids. CDR3 region: CASSLGLAG.

This clonotype was recorded a few times. The chain has TRBV12-3 or TRBV12-4 and TRBJ2-2; 8 bases are shared with TRBD1. J gave up 4 bases and V 7 bases, and 23 bases lay outside the gene matches. The CDR3 is 20 residues long. The CDR3 loop is CASTLAWGTGSLLGTGELFF. CDR3 sequence (DNA): TGTGCCAGCACCCTCGCATGGGGGACAGGATCTCTTCTGGGCACCGGGGAGCTGTTTTTT.

CDR3 amino acids: CAWSVTANTGELFF. The CDR3 nucleotides read TGTGCCTGGAGTGTTACGGCGAACACCGGGGAGCTGTTTTTT. The rearrangement uses TRBV30 and TRBJ2-2; no definite D call. The V end was cut by 0 bases, the J end by 0 bases, with 5 bases between. Germline V CDR1 and CDR2: GTSNPN, SVGIG (reference sequence). This CDR3 spans 14 amino acids.

This clonotype was counted at least ten times. This chain links TRBV12-3 or TRBV12-4 with TRBJ1-6; tentative D call: TRBD1 (5 bases). The V and J ends lost 5 bases and 8 bases respectively, with 13 bases between them. The CDR3 length is 14 residues. In DNA form, the CDR3 reads TGTGCCAGCAGTAGGACACAATTGTATTCACCCCTCCACTTT. It translates to CASSRTQLYSPLHF.

This clonotype occurred a few times. This rearrangement joins TRBV20-1 to TRBJ1-1, with D unresolved. Germline V CDR1 and CDR2: DFQATT, SNEGSKA (reference sequence). V lost 0 bases and J lost 0, with 20 bases in between. This CDR3 is built from 18 residues. CDR3 amino acids: CSARDRHPGNSMNTEAFF. The CDR3 DNA follows: TGCAGTGCTAGAGATCGCCATCCGGGTAACTCCATGAACACTGAAGCTTTCTTT.

The chain combines TRBV5-1 with TRBJ1-1; D remains unclear. Germline V lookup: CDR1 SGHRS, CDR2 YFSETQ. V was trimmed by 2 bases and J by 4 bases, leaving 6 bases between them. The CDR3 spans 12 residues. The CDR3 DNA reads TGCGCCAGCAGCTTTGAAGGCACTGAAGCTTTCTTT. Amino acids: CASSFEGTEAFF.

This clonotype was recorded a few times. V and J are TRBV19 and TRBJ1-1; D unclear. The CDR3 runs 13 residues. The V gene lost 3 bases and the J gene lost 3 bases, with 8 bases spanning the gap. The germline V gene has CDR1 LNHDA and CDR2 SQIVND (reference sequence). CDR3 sequence (DNA): TGTGCCAGTAGTATCAGTCTGTACACTGAAGCTTTCTTT. This sequence encodes CASSISLYTEAFF.

In its sample, this clonotype was seen a few times. The chain carries TRBV20-1 and TRBJ1-1; D is undetermined. Trimming removed 0 bases at V and 5 bases at J, with 10 bases between. Germline CDR1 DFQATT, CDR2 SNEGSKA (reference sequence). This CDR3 has 13 amino acids. CDR3 protein: CSARDTRGTEAFF. CDR3 sequence (DNA): TGCAGTGCTAGAGACACCAGAGGAACTGAAGCTTTCTTT.

This clonotype was picked up a small number of times. The genes are TRBV9 and TRBJ2-5; no definite D call. Germline V gene data show CDR1 as SGDLS and CDR2 as YYNGEE. The V end lost 0 bases, the J end lost 1 base, and 13 bases lay between the germline ends. This CDR3 spans 16 amino acids. CDR3 residues: CASSVGAGHLQETQYF. Here the CDR3 DNA reads TGTGCCAGCAGCGTAGGGGCAGGCCACCTCCAAGAGACCCAGTACTTC. The entire variable domain, with the rest obtained from reference TRBV9 and TRBJ2-5, is as follows: DSGVTQTPKHLITATGQRVTLRCSPRSGDLSVYWYQQSLDQGLQFLIQYYNGEERAKGNILERFSAQQFPDLHSELNLSSLELGDSALYFCASSVGAGHLQETQYFGPGTRLLVL.

In this sample, this clonotype turned up a few times. The gene calls are TRBV19 and TRBJ2-5; D is ambiguous. V lost 3 bases to trimming and J lost 4 bases, with 9 bases between them. The CDR3 extends over 13 amino acids. The V gene's germline CDR1 is LNHDA and CDR2 SQIVND (reference sequence). This CDR3 is CASSIVAAETQYF. Written as DNA, the CDR3 is TGTGCCAGTAGTATTGTAGCAGCAGAGACCCAGTACTTC.